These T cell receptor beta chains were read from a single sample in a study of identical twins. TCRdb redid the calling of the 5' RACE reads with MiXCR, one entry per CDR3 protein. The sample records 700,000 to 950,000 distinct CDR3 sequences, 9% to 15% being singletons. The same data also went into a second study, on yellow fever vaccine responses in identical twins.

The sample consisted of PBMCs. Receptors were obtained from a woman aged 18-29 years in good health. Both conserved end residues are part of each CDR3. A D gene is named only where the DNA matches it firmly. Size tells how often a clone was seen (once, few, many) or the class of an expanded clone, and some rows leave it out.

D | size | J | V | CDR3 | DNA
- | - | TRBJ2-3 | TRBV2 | CASSEGLLTQYF | TGTGCCAGCAGCGAAGGTTTACTTACGCAGTATTTT
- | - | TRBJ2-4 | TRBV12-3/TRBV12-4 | CASSKRGLTLAKNIQYF | TGTGCCAGCAGTAAGAGAGGATTAACACTAGCCAAAAACATTCAGTACTTC
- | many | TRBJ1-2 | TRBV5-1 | CASSLGRQTYGYTF | TGCGCCAGCAGCTTGGGCAGGCAGACCTATGGCTACACCTTC
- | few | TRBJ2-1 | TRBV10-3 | CAIMESGLPYNEQFF | TGTGCCATCATGGAATCGGGGCTTCCATACAATGAGCAGTTCTTC
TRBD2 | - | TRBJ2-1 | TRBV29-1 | CSVVSGGAKFNEQFF | TGCAGCGTTGTTAGCGGGGGGGCCAAATTTAATGAGCAGTTCTTC
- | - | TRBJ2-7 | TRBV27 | CASRGTFLSYEQYF | TGTGCCAGCAGGGGGACTTTCCTCTCCTACGAGCAGTACTTC
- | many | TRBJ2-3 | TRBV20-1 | CSASSGPDTQYF | TGCAGTGCTAGTTCAGGTCCAGATACGCAGTATTTT
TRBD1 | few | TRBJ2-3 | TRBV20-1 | CSARSQGAGDTQYF | TGCAGTGCTAGGTCACAGGGGGCTGGAGATACGCAGTATTTT
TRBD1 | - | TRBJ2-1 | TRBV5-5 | CASSLEKPGQGYYNEQFF | TGTGCCAGCAGCTTGGAAAAACCGGGACAGGGTTACTACAATGAGCAGTTCTTC
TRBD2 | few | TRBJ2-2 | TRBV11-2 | CASSLEGSWAGGKTGELFF | TGTGCCAGCAGCTTAGAAGGGTCTTGGGCGGGGGGAAAGACCGGGGAGCTGTTTTTT
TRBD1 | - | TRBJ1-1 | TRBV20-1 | CSARPTGVGTEAFF | TGCAGTGCTAGACCCACAGGGGTAGGCACTGAAGCTTTCTTT
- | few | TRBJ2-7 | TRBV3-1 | CASSPALGGAYEQYF | TGTGCCAGCAGCCCCGCGTTGGGGGGAGCATACGAGCAGTACTTC
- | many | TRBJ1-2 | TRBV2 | CASSAGGLTSNYGYTF | TGTGCCAGCAGCGCTGGGGGTCTTACCTCCAACTATGGCTACACCTTC
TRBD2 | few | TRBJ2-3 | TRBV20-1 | CSAFRTSGGTTDTQYF | TGCAGTGCTTTCCGTACTAGCGGGGGGACCACAGATACGCAGTATTTT
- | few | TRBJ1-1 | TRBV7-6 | CASSLELRGVAFF | TGTGCCAGCAGCTTAGAACTACGTGGCGTAGCTTTCTTT
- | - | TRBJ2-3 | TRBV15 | CATSREGWTSTDTQYF | TGTGCCACCAGCAGAGAGGGCTGGACGAGCACAGATACGCAGTATTTT
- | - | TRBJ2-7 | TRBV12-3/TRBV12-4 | CASSRQVAYEQYF | TGTGCCAGCAGTCGACAGGTAGCCTACGAGCAGTACTTC
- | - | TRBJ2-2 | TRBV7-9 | CASDLNSLMNTGELFF | TGTGCCAGCGACTTGAATTCCTTAATGAACACCGGGGAGCTGTTTTTT
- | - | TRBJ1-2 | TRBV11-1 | CASSLTPGQSAFLTYGYTF | TGTGCCAGCAGCTTAACCCCTGGACAATCAGCTTTTCTAACCTATGGCTACACCTTC
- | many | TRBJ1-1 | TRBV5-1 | CASSPGTVNTEAFF | TGTGCCAGCAGCCCCGGGACGGTGAACACTGAAGCTTTCTTT
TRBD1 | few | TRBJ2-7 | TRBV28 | CASSYRDRGPRQYF | TGTGCCAGCAGTTACCGGGACAGGGGCCCCAGGCAGTACTTC
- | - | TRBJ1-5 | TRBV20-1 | CSAIPLRARSNQPQHF | TGCAGTGCTATACCATTGAGGGCCCGGAGCAATCAGCCCCAGCATTTT
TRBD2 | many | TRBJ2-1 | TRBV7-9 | CASNRAGTTYNEQFF | TGTGCCAGCAACAGAGCGGGGACCACCTACAATGAGCAGTTCTTC
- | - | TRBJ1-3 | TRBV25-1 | CASSVTGSGNTIYF | TGTGCCAGCAGTGTTACAGGCTCTGGAAACACCATATATTTT
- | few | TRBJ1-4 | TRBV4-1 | CASSPTVNEKLFF | TGCGCCAGCAGCCCAACGGTTAATGAAAAACTGTTTTTT
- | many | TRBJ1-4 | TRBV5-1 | CASSPGMTNEKLFF | TGCGCCAGCAGCCCTGGGATGACTAATGAAAAACTGTTTTTT
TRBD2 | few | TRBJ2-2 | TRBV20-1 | CSARPGTSGDTGELFF | TGCAGTGCTAGACCTGGGACTAGCGGAGACACCGGGGAGCTGTTTTTT
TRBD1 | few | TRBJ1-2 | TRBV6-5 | CASSYSAGGSYGYTF | TGTGCCAGCAGTTACTCCGCAGGGGGTAGCTATGGCTACACCTTC
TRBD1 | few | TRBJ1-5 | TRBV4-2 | CASSQDGGTGPNQPQHF | TGTGCCAGCAGCCAAGATGGGGGGACAGGGCCCAATCAGCCCCAGCATTTT
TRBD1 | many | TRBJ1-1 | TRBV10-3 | CAISELGTDEAFF | TGTGCCATCAGTGAGCTCGGGACAGATGAAGCTTTCTTT
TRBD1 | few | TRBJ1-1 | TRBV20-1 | CSASTGVPEAFF | TGCAGTGCTAGCACAGGGGTTCCTGAAGCTTTCTTT
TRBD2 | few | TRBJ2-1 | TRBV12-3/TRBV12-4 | CASKPISGGYNEQFF | TGTGCCAGCAAGCCCATTAGCGGGGGGTACAATGAGCAGTTCTTC
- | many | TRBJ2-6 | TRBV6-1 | CASSGSSGANVLTF | TGTGCCAGCAGTGGGTCATCTGGGGCCAACGTCCTGACTTTC
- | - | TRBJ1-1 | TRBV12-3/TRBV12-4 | CASSKGVGAFF | TGTGCCAGCAGCAAGGGCGTCGGAGCTTTCTTT
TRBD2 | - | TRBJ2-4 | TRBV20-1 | CSAFGTRENIQYF | TGCAGCGCCTTCGGGACTAGGGAAAACATTCAGTACTTC
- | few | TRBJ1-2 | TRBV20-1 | CSARTGFVRGKNRGYTF | TGCAGTGCTAGGACAGGTTTTGTCAGGGGAAAAAATCGTGGCTACACCTTC
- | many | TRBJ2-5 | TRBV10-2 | CASRRGSQETQYF | TGCGCCAGCAGGAGGGGCAGTCAAGAGACCCAGTACTTC
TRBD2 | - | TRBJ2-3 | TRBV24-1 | CATSSGRAGFGTDTQYF | TGTGCCACGTCTAGCGGGAGGGCCGGGTTTGGTACAGATACGCAGTATTTT
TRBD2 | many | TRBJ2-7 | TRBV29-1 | CSGGDGRSEQYF | TGCAGCGGCGGGGACGGGAGGTCCGAGCAGTACTTC
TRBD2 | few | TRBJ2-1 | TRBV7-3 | CASSSRTSGSHNEQFF | TGTGCCAGCAGCTCAAGGACTAGCGGGAGTCACAATGAGCAGTTCTTC
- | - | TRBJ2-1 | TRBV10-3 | CAITQGRSNEQFF | TGTGCCATCACCCAGGGACGGAGCAATGAGCAGTTCTTC
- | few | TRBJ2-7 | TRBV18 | CASSPSGLGEQYF | TGTGCCAGCTCACCGTCTGGGTTGGGGGAGCAGTACTTC
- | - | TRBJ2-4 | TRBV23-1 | CASSHDSGCEENIQYF | TGCGCCAGCAGTCACGACAGCGGCTGTGAGGAAAACATTCAGTACTTC
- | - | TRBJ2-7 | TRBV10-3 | CAISDPAVGYEQYF | TGTGCCATCAGTGATCCGGCAGTCGGCTACGAGCAGTACTTC
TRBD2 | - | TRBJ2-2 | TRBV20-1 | CSARPTSGHGELFF | TGCAGTGCTAGGCCCACTAGCGGGCACGGGGAGCTGTTTTTT